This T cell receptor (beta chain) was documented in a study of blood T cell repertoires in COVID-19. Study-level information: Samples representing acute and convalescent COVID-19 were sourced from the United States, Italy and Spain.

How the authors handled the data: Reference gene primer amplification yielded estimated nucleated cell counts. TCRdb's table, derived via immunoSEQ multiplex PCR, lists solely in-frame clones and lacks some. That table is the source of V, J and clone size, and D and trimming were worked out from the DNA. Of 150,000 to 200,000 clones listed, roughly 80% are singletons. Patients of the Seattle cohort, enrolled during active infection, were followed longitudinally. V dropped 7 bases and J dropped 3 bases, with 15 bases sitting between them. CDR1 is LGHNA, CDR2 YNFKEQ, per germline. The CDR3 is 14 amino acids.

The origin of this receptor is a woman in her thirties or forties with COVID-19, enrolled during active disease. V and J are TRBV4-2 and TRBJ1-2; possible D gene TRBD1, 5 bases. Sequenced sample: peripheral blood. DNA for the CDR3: TGTGCCAGCAAAATCGACAGTGCTGACTATGGCTACACCTTC. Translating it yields CASKIDSADYGYTF.